Listed below are T cell receptor beta chains from one sample, sequenced in a study of blood T cell repertoires in COVID-19. Clones were sequenced by immunoSEQ multiplex PCR, and TCRdb holds only the in-frame ones, with some missing. Among approximately 210,000 clones, 82% were seen once, and the ten largest hold roughly 12%. The sequencing input was peripheral blood. The receptors here all came from a woman in her thirties or forties with acute or convalescent COVID-19. CDR3s include the opening cysteine and the closing phenylalanine or tryptophan. Each record gives: D gene, V gene, J gene, clone size, CDR3 DNA, CDR3 protein. D genes are given only for firm matches. Only part of the rows carry a size: once, few, many, or a class if the clone is expanded.

D gene: -
V gene: TRBV29-1
J gene: TRBJ2-3
clone size: -
CDR3 DNA: TGCAGCGTTACTGGCGGGGACACAGATACGCAGTATTTT
CDR3 protein: CSVTGGDTDTQYF

D gene: -
V gene: TRBV4-2
J gene: TRBJ1-3
clone size: -
CDR3 DNA: TGTGCCAGCAGCCAAGGAGAAGGACTGGGCGAAAACACCATATATTTT
CDR3 protein: CASSQGEGLGENTIYF

D gene: -
V gene: TRBV6-5
J gene: TRBJ2-7
clone size: few
CDR3 DNA: TGTGCCAGCAGTTACAGTGAGCCGGACGAGCAGTACTTC
CDR3 protein: CASSYSEPDEQYF

D gene: TRBD2
V gene: TRBV7-2
J gene: TRBJ2-7
clone size: -
CDR3 DNA: TGTGCCAGCAGCTTAGAAGCGGGAGTCTGGAACGAGCAGTACTTC
CDR3 protein: CASSLEAGVWNEQYF

D gene: TRBD2
V gene: TRBV6-5
J gene: TRBJ2-7
clone size: -
CDR3 DNA: TGTGCCAGCAGACGCGGGACTAGCGGTTCCTACGAGCAGTACTTC
CDR3 protein: CASRRGTSGSYEQYF

D gene: -
V gene: TRBV4-1
J gene: TRBJ2-2
clone size: -
CDR3 DNA: TGCGCCAGCAGCCAAGAGGCAGCGGTGAACACCGGGGAGCTGTTTTTT
CDR3 protein: CASSQEAAVNTGELFF

D gene: -
V gene: TRBV5-1
J gene: TRBJ2-2
clone size: -
CDR3 DNA: TGCGCCAGCAGCTTGAGGGGTGAGAGCACCGGGGAGCTGTTTTTT
CDR3 protein: CASSLRGESTGELFF

D gene: TRBD1
V gene: TRBV5-6
J gene: TRBJ1-2
clone size: -
CDR3 DNA: TGTGCCAGCAGCTTGGAGGACAGGGGGTTTTATGGCTACACCTTC
CDR3 protein: CASSLEDRGFYGYTF

D gene: TRBD1
V gene: TRBV6-4
J gene: TRBJ2-6
clone size: -
CDR3 DNA: TGTGCCAGCAGTGACTCGGGGCGGGGACAGGGGACCGGGGCCAACGTCCTGACTTTC
CDR3 protein: CASSDSGRGQGTGANVLTF

D gene: -
V gene: TRBV7-9
J gene: TRBJ1-4
clone size: once
CDR3 DNA: TGTGCCAGCAGCTTCGGACGAGGGACTAATGAAAAACTGTTTTTT
CDR3 protein: CASSFGRGTNEKLFF

D gene: -
V gene: TRBV5-5
J gene: TRBJ2-5
clone size: -
CDR3 DNA: TGTGCCAGCAGCTTGAGATCGAGTTCAGGACAAGAGACCCAGTACTTC
CDR3 protein: CASSLRSSSGQETQYF

D gene: -
V gene: TRBV5-1
J gene: TRBJ2-1
clone size: -
CDR3 DNA: TGCGCCAGCTTTAAATCCAGCTCCTACAATGAGCAGTTCTTC
CDR3 protein: CASFKSSSYNEQFF

D gene: -
V gene: TRBV6-1
J gene: TRBJ1-2
clone size: -
CDR3 DNA: TGTGCCAGCAGTGGGGGCGAGATTAGAATCGGCTACACCTTC
CDR3 protein: CASSGGEIRIGYTF

D gene: TRBD1
V gene: TRBV2
J gene: TRBJ1-2
clone size: once
CDR3 DNA: TGTGCCAGCAGTGGACAGGGCTATTTGAATGGCTACACCTTC
CDR3 protein: CASSGQGYLNGYTF

D gene: TRBD1
V gene: TRBV6-5
J gene: TRBJ1-2
clone size: -
CDR3 DNA: TGTGCCAGCAGTTACGACAGGGTGGGAGGCTACACCTTC
CDR3 protein: CASSYDRVGGYTF

D gene: -
V gene: TRBV4-3
J gene: TRBJ2-7
clone size: -
CDR3 DNA: TGCGCCAGCAGCCAAGACAGGGGGGCCGAGCAGTACTTC
CDR3 protein: CASSQDRGAEQYF

D gene: -
V gene: TRBV7-3
J gene: TRBJ2-3
clone size: -
CDR3 DNA: TGTGCCAGCAGCTTAACAGGGGCGGCAGATACGCAGTATTTT
CDR3 protein: CASSLTGAADTQYF

D gene: -
V gene: TRBV6-2/TRBV6-3
J gene: TRBJ1-2
clone size: -
CDR3 DNA: TGTGCCAGCAGTTACCGGGGGGGCTATGGCTACACCTTC
CDR3 protein: CASSYRGGYGYTF

D gene: TRBD1
V gene: TRBV28
J gene: TRBJ2-2
clone size: -
CDR3 DNA: TGTGCCAGCAGTTACAGGGGCACCGGGGAGCTGTTTTTT
CDR3 protein: CASSYRGTGELFF

D gene: -
V gene: TRBV11-3
J gene: TRBJ2-2
clone size: once
CDR3 DNA: TGTGCCAGCAGCTTTACAGGGCCCGGGGAGCTGTTTTTT
CDR3 protein: CASSFTGPGELFF

D gene: TRBD1
V gene: TRBV6-6
J gene: TRBJ2-2
clone size: -
CDR3 DNA: TGTGCCAGCAGTCGGACAGGGGGCGCGGAAGGGGAGCTGTTTTTT
CDR3 protein: CASSRTGGAEGELFF

D gene: TRBD1
V gene: TRBV9
J gene: TRBJ2-3
clone size: -
CDR3 DNA: TGTGCCAGCAGCCCCCGACAGGGGTCCAGCACAGATACGCAGTATTTT
CDR3 protein: CASSPRQGSSTDTQYF

D gene: -
V gene: TRBV7-6
J gene: TRBJ2-3
clone size: -
CDR3 DNA: TGTGCCAGCAGCCGTATGTCGGGGTCGGATACGCAGTATTTT
CDR3 protein: CASSRMSGSDTQYF

D gene: TRBD2
V gene: TRBV7-2
J gene: TRBJ2-3
clone size: once
CDR3 DNA: TGTGCCAGCAGCTCTCCCCAGCGGGGCGAAGTTTTGGATACGCAGTATTTT
CDR3 protein: CASSSPQRGEVLDTQYF

D gene: -
V gene: TRBV25-1
J gene: TRBJ1-1
clone size: -
CDR3 DNA: TGTGCCAGCAGGATACGGGGGAACACTGAAGCTTTCTTT
CDR3 protein: CASRIRGNTEAFF

D gene: TRBD1
V gene: TRBV5-1
J gene: TRBJ1-5
clone size: once
CDR3 DNA: TGCGCCAGCAGCCAGAACAGGGGTCAGCCCCAGCATTTT
CDR3 protein: CASSQNRGQPQHF

D gene: -
V gene: TRBV19
J gene: TRBJ2-7
clone size: once
CDR3 DNA: TGTGCCAGTAGTCATAGGGCAGGGGCAAGTAACGAGCAGTACTTC
CDR3 protein: CASSHRAGASNEQYF

D gene: -
V gene: TRBV4-1
J gene: TRBJ2-7
clone size: -
CDR3 DNA: TGCGCCAGCAGCCAAGGATCAGGGACCTACGAGCAGTACTTC
CDR3 protein: CASSQGSGTYEQYF

D gene: TRBD1
V gene: TRBV9
J gene: TRBJ1-2
clone size: -
CDR3 DNA: TGTGCCAGCAGCGTAGTGGGGACAGGGAACTATGGCTACACCTTC
CDR3 protein: CASSVVGTGNYGYTF

D gene: TRBD2
V gene: TRBV19
J gene: TRBJ2-5
clone size: -
CDR3 DNA: TGTGCCAGTAGTAGCGGGAGGGCCTTCACGGAGACCCAGTACTTC
CDR3 protein: CASSSGRAFTETQYF

D gene: TRBD2
V gene: TRBV24-1
J gene: TRBJ2-3
clone size: once
CDR3 DNA: TGTGCCACCAGTGATCCGGGGGAGGGAGCAGATACGCAGTATTTT
CDR3 protein: CATSDPGEGADTQYF

D gene: -
V gene: TRBV24-1
J gene: TRBJ1-2
clone size: -
CDR3 DNA: TGTGCCACCAGTGATGGTCAACAGGGAAGATACACCTTC
CDR3 protein: CATSDGQQGRYTF

D gene: TRBD2
V gene: TRBV7-8
J gene: TRBJ2-1
clone size: -
CDR3 DNA: TGTGCCAGCAGCTTATTGATGGCGGGGGGGCACTTACCTGAGCAGTTCTTC
CDR3 protein: CASSLLMAGGHLPEQFF

D gene: -
V gene: TRBV19
J gene: TRBJ2-2
clone size: -
CDR3 DNA: TGTGCCAGTACCCCTTCGAGGATGCGGGACACCGGGGAGCTGTTTTTT
CDR3 protein: CASTPSRMRDTGELFF

D gene: -
V gene: TRBV7-9
J gene: TRBJ2-7
clone size: -
CDR3 DNA: TGTGCCAGCAGCTTAGAGACAGAAAACTACGAGCAGTACTTC
CDR3 protein: CASSLETENYEQYF

D gene: -
V gene: TRBV27
J gene: TRBJ2-7
clone size: -
CDR3 DNA: TGTGCCAGCAGTCCACTTTTAGTACAGGGAAATGAGCAGTACTTC
CDR3 protein: CASSPLLVQGNEQYF

D gene: -
V gene: TRBV6-4
J gene: TRBJ1-6
clone size: -
CDR3 DNA: TGTGCCAGCAGTGCTTCCGAGGCCGGCCATAATTCACCCCTCCACTTT
CDR3 protein: CASSASEAGHNSPLHF

D gene: TRBD2
V gene: TRBV4-2
J gene: TRBJ2-1
clone size: -
CDR3 DNA: TGTGCCAGCAGCCAAGATCGGGCTAGCGGGATATTTCCCGGGAATGAGCAGTTCTTC
CDR3 protein: CASSQDRASGIFPGNEQFF

D gene: TRBD2
V gene: TRBV29-1
J gene: TRBJ2-1
clone size: once
CDR3 DNA: TGCAGCGCCCAGGGACTAGCGGGGGCCTTTTTCGGTGAGCAGTTCTTC
CDR3 protein: CSAQGLAGAFFGEQFF

D gene: -
V gene: TRBV6-5
J gene: TRBJ1-3
clone size: -
CDR3 DNA: TGTGCCAGCTCAGGGCCATACTCTGGAAACACCATATATTTT
CDR3 protein: CASSGPYSGNTIYF

D gene: TRBD1
V gene: TRBV5-1
J gene: TRBJ1-6
clone size: -
CDR3 DNA: TGCGCCAGCAGCTTGGTGGGACAGCGAAGCTCCTATAATTCACCCCTCCACTTT
CDR3 protein: CASSLVGQRSSYNSPLHF

D gene: -
V gene: TRBV4-1
J gene: TRBJ1-2
clone size: -
CDR3 DNA: TGCGCCACCTCGAATCAGGGGATTTCTCGGGGCTACACCTTC
CDR3 protein: CATSNQGISRGYTF

D gene: TRBD2
V gene: TRBV29-1
J gene: TRBJ2-1
clone size: -
CDR3 DNA: TGCAGCGCCCGTGGGGTAGCGGGGAACTCGTACAATGAGCAGTTCTTC
CDR3 protein: CSARGVAGNSYNEQFF

D gene: TRBD2
V gene: TRBV7-7
J gene: TRBJ2-3
clone size: -
CDR3 DNA: TGTGCCTCCTCCCCCCTAGCGGGGGGTAGCACAGATACGCAGTATTTT
CDR3 protein: CASSPLAGGSTDTQYF

D gene: -
V gene: TRBV7-2
J gene: TRBJ2-2
clone size: -
CDR3 DNA: TGTGCCAGCAGCCCACGCCGGGCGAACACCGGGGAGCTGTTTTTT
CDR3 protein: CASSPRRANTGELFF